This paragraph reports one TCR beta chain. Its target is unknown. Gene names and germline refer to mouse. From the germline J gene comes the end of the CDR3, since the read stops 1 residue before it. Time point described: mouse harvest day 7 after allogeneic transplant. Tail vein injection delivered 10^7 T-cell-depleted bone marrow cells and 10^6 splenic CD5+ T cells. Mice had MHC-mismatched B6 into BALB/c GVHD, sampled day 7 or 14. Unmatched junction bases numbered 3, after V lost 4 bases and J lost 0 bases. CDR1 is SNHLY, CDR2 FYNGKV, per germline (reference sequence). CDR3 length: 14 residues. This sample is part of a study of tissue T cells after allogeneic stem cell transplantation. The study's findings and limits: Which tissue TCRs were alloreactive or antigen-specific was not determined. Some clones might be persisting host cells.

TCRdb's table, derived via immunoSEQ multiplex PCR, lists solely in-frame clones and lacks some. The table lists around 6,200 clones, roughly 47% of them singletons. The sample comprised gut tissue. The V gene is TRBV3, the J gene TRBJ2-7, with 7 bases that match TRBD1. This receptor was identified in a female BALB/c mouse given C57BL/6 T cells with graft-versus-host disease after an allogeneic hematopoietic cell transplant. The CDR3 region is CASSSTGSSYEQYF. CDR3 DNA (partial): TGTGCCAGCAGCTCGACAGGGTCCTCCTATGAACAGTAC.